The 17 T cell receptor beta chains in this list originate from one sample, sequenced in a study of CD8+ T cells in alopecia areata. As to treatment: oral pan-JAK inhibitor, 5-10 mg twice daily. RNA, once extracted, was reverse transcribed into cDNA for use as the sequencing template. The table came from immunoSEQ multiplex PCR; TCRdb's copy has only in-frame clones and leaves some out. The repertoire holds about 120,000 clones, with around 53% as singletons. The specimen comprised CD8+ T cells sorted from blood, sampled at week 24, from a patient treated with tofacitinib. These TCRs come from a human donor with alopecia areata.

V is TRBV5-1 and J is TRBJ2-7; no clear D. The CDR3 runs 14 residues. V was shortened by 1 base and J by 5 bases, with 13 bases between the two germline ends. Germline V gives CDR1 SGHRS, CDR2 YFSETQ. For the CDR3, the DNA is TGCGCCAGCAGCTTGTTTAGCCTCCGGAACGAGCAGTACTTC. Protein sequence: CASSLFSLRNEQYF.

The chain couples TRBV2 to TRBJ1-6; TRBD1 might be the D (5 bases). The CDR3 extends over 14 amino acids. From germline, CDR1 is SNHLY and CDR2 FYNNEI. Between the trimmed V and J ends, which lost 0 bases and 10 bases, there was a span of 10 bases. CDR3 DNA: TGTGCCAGCAGTGAAGCGCTCTGGGGGTCACCCCTCCACTTT. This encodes CASSEALWGSPLHF.

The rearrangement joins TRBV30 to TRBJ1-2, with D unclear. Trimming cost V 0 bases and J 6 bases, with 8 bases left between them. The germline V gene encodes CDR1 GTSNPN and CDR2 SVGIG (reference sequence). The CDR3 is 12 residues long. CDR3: CAWSVSENGYTF. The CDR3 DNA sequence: TGTGCCTGGAGTGTATCCGAGAATGGCTACACCTTC.

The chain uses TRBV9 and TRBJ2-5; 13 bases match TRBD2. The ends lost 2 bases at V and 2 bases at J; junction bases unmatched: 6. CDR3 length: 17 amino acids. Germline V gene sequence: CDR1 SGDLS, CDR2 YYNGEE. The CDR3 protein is CASSVHWTSGGQETQYF. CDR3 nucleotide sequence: TGTGCCAGCAGCGTCCATTGGACTAGCGGGGGACAAGAGACCCAGTACTTC. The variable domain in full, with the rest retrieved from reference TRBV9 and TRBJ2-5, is DSGVTQTPKHLITATGQRVTLRCSPRSGDLSVYWYQQSLDQGLQFLIQYYNGEERAKGNILERFSAQQFPDLHSELNLSSLELGDSALYFCASSVHWTSGGQETQYFGPGTRLLVL.

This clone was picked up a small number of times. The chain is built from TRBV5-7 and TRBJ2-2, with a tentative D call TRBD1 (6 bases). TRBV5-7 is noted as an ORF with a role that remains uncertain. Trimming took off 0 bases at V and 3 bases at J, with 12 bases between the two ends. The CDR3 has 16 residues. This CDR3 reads CASSLGSGAHTGELFF. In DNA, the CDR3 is TGTGCCAGCAGCTTGGGGTCAGGGGCGCACACCGGGGAGCTGTTTTTT.

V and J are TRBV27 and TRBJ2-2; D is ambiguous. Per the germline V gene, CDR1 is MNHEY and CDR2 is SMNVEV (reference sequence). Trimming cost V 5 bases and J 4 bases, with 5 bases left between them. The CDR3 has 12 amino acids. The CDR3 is CASSPITGELFF. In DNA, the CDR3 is TGTGCCAGCAGTCCCATCACCGGGGAGCTGTTTTTT.

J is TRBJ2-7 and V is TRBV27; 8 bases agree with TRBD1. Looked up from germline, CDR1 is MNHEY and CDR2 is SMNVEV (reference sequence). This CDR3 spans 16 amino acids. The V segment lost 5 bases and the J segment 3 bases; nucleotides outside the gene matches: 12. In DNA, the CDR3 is TGTGCCAGCAGTCCCTCCCCCGGGACAGGTTTCTACGAGCAGTACTTC. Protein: CASSPSPGTGFYEQYF.

CDR3: CASSPQGPGANVLTF. The DNA of the CDR3 is TGTGCCAGCAGCCCACAGGGCCCTGGGGCCAACGTCCTGACTTTC. This chain links TRBV5-4 with TRBJ2-6; D perhaps matches TRBD1 (6 bases). V lost 4 bases and J lost 2, with 10 bases in between. This CDR3 region has 15 residues. Germline V gives CDR1 SGHNT, CDR2 YYREEE (reference sequence).

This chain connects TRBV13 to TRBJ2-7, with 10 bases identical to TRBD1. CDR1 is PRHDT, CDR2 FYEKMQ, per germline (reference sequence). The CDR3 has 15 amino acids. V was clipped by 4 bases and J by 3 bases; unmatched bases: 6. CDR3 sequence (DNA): TGTGCCAGCAGCTCACCGGGACAGGGGTACTACGAGCAGTACTTC. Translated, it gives CASSSPGQGYYEQYF. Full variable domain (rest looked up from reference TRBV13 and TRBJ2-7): AAGVIQSPRHLIKEKRETATLKCYPIPRHDTVYWYQQGPGQDPQFLISFYEKMQSDKGSIPDRFSAQQFSDYHSELNMSSLELGDSALYFCASSSPGQGYYEQYFGPGTRLTVT.

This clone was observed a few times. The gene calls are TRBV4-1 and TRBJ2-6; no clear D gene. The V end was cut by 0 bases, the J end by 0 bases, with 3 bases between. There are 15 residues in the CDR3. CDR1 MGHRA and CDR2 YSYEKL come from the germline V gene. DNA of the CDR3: TGCGCCAGCAGCCAAGATATCTCTGGGGCCAACGTCCTGACTTTC. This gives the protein CASSQDISGANVLTF.

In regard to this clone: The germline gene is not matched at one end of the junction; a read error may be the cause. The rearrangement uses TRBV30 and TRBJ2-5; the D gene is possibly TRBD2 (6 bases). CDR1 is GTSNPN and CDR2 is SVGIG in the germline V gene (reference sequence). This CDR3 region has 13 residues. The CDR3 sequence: CAWRGLLQEAQYF. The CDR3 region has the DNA TGTGCCTGGAGGGGACTTCTCCAAGAGGCCCAGTACTTC.

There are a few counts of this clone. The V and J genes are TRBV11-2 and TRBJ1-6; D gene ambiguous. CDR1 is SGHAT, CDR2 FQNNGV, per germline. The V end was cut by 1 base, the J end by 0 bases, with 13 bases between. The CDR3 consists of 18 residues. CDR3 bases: TGTGCCAGCAGCTTAGTATTAGGAGCGGGCTCCTATAATTCACCCCTCCACTTT. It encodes CASSLVLGAGSYNSPLHF.

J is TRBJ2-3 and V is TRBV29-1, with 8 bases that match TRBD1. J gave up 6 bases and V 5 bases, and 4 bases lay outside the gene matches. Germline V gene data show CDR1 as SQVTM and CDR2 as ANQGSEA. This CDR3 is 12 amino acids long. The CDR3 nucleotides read TGCAGCGTTCCAGGGGGCGGCGATACGCAGTATTTT. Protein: CSVPGGGDTQYF.

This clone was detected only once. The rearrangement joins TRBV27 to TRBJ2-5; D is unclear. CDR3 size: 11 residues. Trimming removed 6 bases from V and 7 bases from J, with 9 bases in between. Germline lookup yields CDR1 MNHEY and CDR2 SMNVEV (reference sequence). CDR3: CASSHDGTQYF. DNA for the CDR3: TGTGCCAGCAGCCATGACGGGACCCAGTACTTC.

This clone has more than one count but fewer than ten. CDR3 protein: CASSELAGASTDTQYF. CDR3 nucleotides: TGTGCCAGCAGCGAACTAGCGGGGGCTAGCACAGATACGCAGTATTTT. The chain carries TRBV7-6 and TRBJ2-3, with 11 nucleotides matching TRBD2. Germline V CDR1 and CDR2: SGHVS, FNYEAQ. Trimming removed 5 bases from V and 0 bases from J; junction bases left unmatched: 4. This CDR3 spans 16 amino acids.

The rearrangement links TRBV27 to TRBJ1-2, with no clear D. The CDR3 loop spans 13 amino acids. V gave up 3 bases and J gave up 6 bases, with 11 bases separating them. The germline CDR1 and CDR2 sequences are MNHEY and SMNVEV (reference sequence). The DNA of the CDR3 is TGTGCCAGCAGTTTCTCCGCGGCGGATGGCTACACCTTC. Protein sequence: CASSFSAADGYTF.

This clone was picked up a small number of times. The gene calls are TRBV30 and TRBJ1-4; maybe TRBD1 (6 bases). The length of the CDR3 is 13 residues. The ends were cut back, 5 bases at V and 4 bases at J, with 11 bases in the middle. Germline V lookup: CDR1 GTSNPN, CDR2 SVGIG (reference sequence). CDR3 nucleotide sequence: TGTGCCTGGGCTGTGGACAGTAATGAAAAACTGTTTTTT. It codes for CAWAVDSNEKLFF.